This TCR beta chain was recovered during a study of T-cell reconstitution after alpha-beta-depleted transplantation in children. Researchers prepared the TCRbeta library using unique molecular identifiers, the study reports. TCRdb passed the PCR reads through MiXCR, listing each CDR3 protein once. Of about 1,000,000 distinct CDR3 sequences in the sample, around 30% were seen once. V dropped 6 bases and J dropped 0; count of bases not matched to a gene: 7. CDR1 is LNHDA and CDR2 is SQIVND in the germline V gene (reference sequence). The CDR3 consists of 15 residues. The genes are TRBV19 and TRBJ1-1; TRBD1 matches 7 bases. The sample was PBMCs, mostly from graft donor cells, taken 360 days after TCRalphabeta/CD19-depleted stem cell transplant. The sequence came from a boy under two years old who had a stem cell transplant for SCID, so the T cells may come from the graft donor. The CDR3 DNA follows: TGTGCCAGTAGACAACAGGGACAGCTGAACACTGAAGCTTTCTTT. Translated: CASRQQGQLNTEAFF.